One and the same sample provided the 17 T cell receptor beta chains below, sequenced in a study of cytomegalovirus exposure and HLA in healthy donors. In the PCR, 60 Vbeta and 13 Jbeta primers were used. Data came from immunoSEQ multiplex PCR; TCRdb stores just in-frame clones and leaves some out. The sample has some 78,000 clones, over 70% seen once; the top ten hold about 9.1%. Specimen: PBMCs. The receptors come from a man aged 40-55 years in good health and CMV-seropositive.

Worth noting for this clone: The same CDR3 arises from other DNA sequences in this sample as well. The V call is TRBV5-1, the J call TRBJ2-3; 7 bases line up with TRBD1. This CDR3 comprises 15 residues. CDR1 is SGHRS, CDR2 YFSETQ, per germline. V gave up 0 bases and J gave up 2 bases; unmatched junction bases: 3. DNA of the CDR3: TGCGCCAGCAGCTTGGAGGGACAGCACACAGATACGCAGTATTTT. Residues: CASSLEGQHTDTQYF.

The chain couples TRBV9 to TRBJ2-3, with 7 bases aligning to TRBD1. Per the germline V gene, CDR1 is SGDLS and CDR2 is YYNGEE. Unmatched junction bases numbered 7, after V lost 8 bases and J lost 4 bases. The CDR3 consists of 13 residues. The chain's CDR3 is CASTDRASDTQYF. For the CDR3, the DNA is TGTGCCAGTACCGACAGGGCGTCAGATACGCAGTATTTT. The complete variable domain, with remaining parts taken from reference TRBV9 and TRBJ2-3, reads DSGVTQTPKHLITATGQRVTLRCSPRSGDLSVYWYQQSLDQGLQFLIQYYNGEERAKGNILERFSAQQFPDLHSELNLSSLELGDSALYFCASTDRASDTQYFGPGTRLTVL.

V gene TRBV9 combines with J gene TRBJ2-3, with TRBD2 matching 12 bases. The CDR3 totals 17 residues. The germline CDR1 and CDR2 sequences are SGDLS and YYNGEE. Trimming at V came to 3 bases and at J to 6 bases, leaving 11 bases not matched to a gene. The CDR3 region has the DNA TGTGCCAGCAGCGAAGGCGCTAGCGGGGGGGCTGTGGATACGCAGTATTTT. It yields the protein CASSEGASGGAVDTQYF.

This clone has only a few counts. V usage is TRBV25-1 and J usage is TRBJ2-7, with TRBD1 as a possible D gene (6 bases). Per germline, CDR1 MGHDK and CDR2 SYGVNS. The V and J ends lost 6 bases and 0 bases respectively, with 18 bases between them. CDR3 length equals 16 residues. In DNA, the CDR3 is TGTGCCAGCAGCGCCGCCGGGACACGGTACTCCTACGAGCAGTACTTC. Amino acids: CASSAAGTRYSYEQYF.

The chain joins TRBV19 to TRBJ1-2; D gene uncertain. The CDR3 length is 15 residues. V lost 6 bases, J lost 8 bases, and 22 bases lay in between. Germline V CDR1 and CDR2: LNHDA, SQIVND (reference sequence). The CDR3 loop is CASRREPRTGVGYTF. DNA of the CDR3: TGTGCCAGTAGGAGGGAACCTCGGACCGGGGTGGGCTACACCTTC.

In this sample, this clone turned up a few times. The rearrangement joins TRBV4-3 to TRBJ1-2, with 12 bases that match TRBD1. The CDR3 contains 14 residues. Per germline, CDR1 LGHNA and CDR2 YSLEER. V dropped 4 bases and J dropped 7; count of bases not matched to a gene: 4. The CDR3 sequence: CASSRGQGASGYTF. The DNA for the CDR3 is TGCGCCAGCAGCCGGGGACAGGGGGCCAGTGGCTACACCTTC.

The CDR3 reads CASSLGSGTSYNEQFF. CDR3 DNA sequence: TGTGCCAGCAGCTTAGGTTCTGGCACCAGCTACAATGAGCAGTTCTTC. The chain carries TRBV11-2 and TRBJ2-1; no reliable D call. Germline CDR1 SGHAT, CDR2 FQNNGV. V dropped 1 base and J dropped 3 bases, with 13 bases sitting between them. The CDR3 totals 16 residues.

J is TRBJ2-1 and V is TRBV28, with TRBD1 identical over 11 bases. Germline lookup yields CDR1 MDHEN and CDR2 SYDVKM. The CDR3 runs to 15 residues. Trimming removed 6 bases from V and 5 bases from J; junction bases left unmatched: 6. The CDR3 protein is CASSFGTGGHNEQFF. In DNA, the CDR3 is TGTGCCAGCAGCTTCGGGACAGGGGGTCACAATGAGCAGTTCTTC.

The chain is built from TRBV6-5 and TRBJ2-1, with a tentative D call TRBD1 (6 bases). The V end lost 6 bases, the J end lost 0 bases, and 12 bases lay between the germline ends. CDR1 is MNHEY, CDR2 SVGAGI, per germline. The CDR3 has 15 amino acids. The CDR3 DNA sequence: TGTGCCAGCAGCCCCGGACAGCGCTCCTACAATGAGCAGTTCTTC. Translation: CASSPGQRSYNEQFF.

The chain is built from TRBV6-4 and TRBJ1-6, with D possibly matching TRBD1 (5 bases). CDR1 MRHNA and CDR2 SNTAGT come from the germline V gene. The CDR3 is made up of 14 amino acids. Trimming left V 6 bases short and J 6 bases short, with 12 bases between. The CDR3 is CASSPQGSNSPLHF. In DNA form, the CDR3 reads TGTGCCAGCAGCCCCCAGGGTAGTAATTCACCCCTCCACTTT.

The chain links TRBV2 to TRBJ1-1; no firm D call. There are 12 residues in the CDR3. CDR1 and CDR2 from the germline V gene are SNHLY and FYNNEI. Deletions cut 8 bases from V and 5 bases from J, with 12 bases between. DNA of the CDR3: TGTGCCAGCCTCACCCGGGGAACTGAAGCTTTCTTT. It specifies CASLTRGTEAFF.

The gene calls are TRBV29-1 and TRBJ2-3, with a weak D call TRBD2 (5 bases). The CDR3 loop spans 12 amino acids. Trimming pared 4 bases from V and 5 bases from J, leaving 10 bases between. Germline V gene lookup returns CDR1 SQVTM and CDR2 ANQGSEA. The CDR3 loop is CSVGLSGDTQYF. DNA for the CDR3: TGCAGCGTTGGACTGAGCGGAGATACGCAGTATTTT.

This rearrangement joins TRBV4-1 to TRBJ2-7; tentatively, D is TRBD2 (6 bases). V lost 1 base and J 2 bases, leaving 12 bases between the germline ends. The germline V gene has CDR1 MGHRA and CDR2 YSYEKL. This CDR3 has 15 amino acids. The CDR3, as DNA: TGCGCCAGCAGCCAAGGCCCTGGGGAGGCCTACGAGCAGTACTTC. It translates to CASSQGPGEAYEQYF.

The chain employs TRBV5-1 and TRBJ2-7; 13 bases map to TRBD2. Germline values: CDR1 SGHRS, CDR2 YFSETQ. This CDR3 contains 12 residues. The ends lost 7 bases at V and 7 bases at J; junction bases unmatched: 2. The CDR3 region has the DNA TGCGCCAGCCTGGGACTAGCGGGAGAGCAGTACTTC. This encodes CASLGLAGEQYF.

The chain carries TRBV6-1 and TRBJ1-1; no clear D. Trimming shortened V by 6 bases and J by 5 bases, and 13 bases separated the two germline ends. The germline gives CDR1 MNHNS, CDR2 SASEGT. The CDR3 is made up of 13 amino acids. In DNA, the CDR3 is TGTGCCAGCAGCCCTACCACCCGGACTGAAGCTTTCTTT. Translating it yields CASSPTTRTEAFF.

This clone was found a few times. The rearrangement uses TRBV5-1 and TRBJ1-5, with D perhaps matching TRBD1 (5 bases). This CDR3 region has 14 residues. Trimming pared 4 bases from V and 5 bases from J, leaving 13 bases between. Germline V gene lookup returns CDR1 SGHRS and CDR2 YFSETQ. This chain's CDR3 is CASSKGAGDQPQHF. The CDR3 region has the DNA TGCGCCAGCAGCAAAGGAGCGGGGGATCAGCCCCAGCATTTT. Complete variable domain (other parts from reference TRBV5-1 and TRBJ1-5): KAGVTQTPRYLIKTRGQQVTLSCSPISGHRSVSWYQQTPGQGLQFLFEYFSETQRNKGNFPGRFSGRQFSNSRSEMNVSTLELGDSALYLCASSKGAGDQPQHFGDGTRLSIL.

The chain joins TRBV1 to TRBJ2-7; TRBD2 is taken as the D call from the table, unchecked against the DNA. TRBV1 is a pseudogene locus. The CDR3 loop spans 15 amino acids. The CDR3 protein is CTSPSELGCSYEQYF. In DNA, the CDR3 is TGCACCAGCCCTAGCGAACTGGGATGCTCCTACGAGCAGTACTTC.